This TCR beta chain was obtained from a study of blood T cell repertoires in COVID-19. Sequencing used immunoSEQ multiplex PCR; TCRdb keeps in-frame clones, though not all of them. The repertoire holds approximately 200,000 clones, 94% seen once, with about 0.76% in the top ten. Sequencing used peripheral blood. This sequence was found in a young man with COVID-19, enrolled during active disease.

The CDR3 loop reads CASSWGGTGGSKLFF. The CDR3 bases are TGTGCCAGCAGCTGGGGCGGGACAGGGGGCTCAAAACTGTTTTTT. This sequence joins TRBV7-6 and TRBJ1-4; 12 bases line up with TRBD1. CDR3 length: 15 residues. Germline V lookup: CDR1 SGHVS, CDR2 FNYEAQ. V lost 4 bases and J lost 10; bases outside the gene matches: 7.